Sequencing of this TCR beta chain was carried out in a study of tumor-infiltrating lymphocytes in primary liver carcinoma. This CDR3 region has 12 residues. Germline V lookup: CDR1 SQVTM, CDR2 ANQGSEA. Joint extraction of RNA and DNA used about 17-31 mg of bulk tissue that was unsorted. Points on this clonotype: At one boundary the junction diverges from the germline segment, which might be a read error.

Using a constant-region primer together with ProtoScript II reverse transcriptase, TCR beta cDNA was made from around 0.55 ug of total RNA. Three nested multiplex PCR rounds, a slightly modified ARM-PCR, produced the libraries for TCR beta. The opening two PCR rounds, approximately 10 cycles each, paired TRBV1-TRBV30 forward primers with a C-beta reverse primer. TCRdb fed the multiplex PCR reads into MiXCR, producing one record per CDR3 protein. This table holds over 100,000 distinct CDR3 sequences, about two thirds found once. The receptor was isolated from a woman between 55 and 75 years old with primary liver carcinoma and hepatitis B virus infection. The sample comprised tumor-adjacent normal liver tissue. V gene TRBV29-1 combines with J gene TRBJ2-2; D is undetermined. This chain's CDR3 is CSAPEHTRELFF. The CDR3 DNA is TGCAGTGCACCAGAACACACCCGGGAGCTGTTTTTT.